This T cell receptor beta chain was profiled in a study of T cells after yellow fever vaccination. MiXCR was run by TCRdb on the 5' RACE reads, yielding one entry per CDR3 protein. The repertoire consists of 620,000 or so distinct CDR3 sequences, with 17% occurring once and the leading ten covering 17%. The table lists this clonotype with a few counts. This CDR3 has 17 amino acids. From germline, CDR1 is DFQATT and CDR2 SNEGSKA (reference sequence). V lost 0 bases, J lost 4 bases, and 7 bases stayed unmatched. The specimen was PBMCs, collected around 5 days after the first yellow fever vaccination. V usage is TRBV20-1 and J usage is TRBJ1-6, with TRBD1 identical over 9 bases. This receptor was identified in a young man who received the YFV17D yellow fever vaccine. The CDR3 loop reads CSARDRTGARYNSPLHF. CDR3 nucleotide sequence: TGCAGTGCTAGAGATAGGACAGGGGCGCGGTATAATTCACCCCTCCACTTT.